These T cell receptor beta chains were read from a single sample in a study of T cell responses to AZD1222 COVID-19 vaccine. The assay was immunoSEQ multiplex PCR, and TCRdb's table has in-frame clones only and misses some. The sample has over 100,000 clones; approximately 90% are singletons. The sample here was peripheral blood, taken on day 0 of AZD1222 vaccination. The receptors originated from an adult in good health. Both conserved end residues are part of each CDR3. Each record gives: V gene, J gene, CDR3 protein.

TRBV2,TRBJ2-3,CASNRQGATSDTQYF
TRBV5-8,TRBJ1-2,CASSLAGGRSYGYTF
TRBV5-1,TRBJ2-3,CASSLGQDTDTQYF
TRBV30,TRBJ1-4,CAWSGQGGEKLFF
TRBV21-1,TRBJ1-3,CASSKTGASSGNTIYF
TRBV19,TRBJ1-4,CATFEGTGEKLFF
TRBV2,TRBJ1-2,CASTFQDRGARGTF
TRBV3-1/TRBV3-2,TRBJ1-6,CASRQGAGWTPLHF
TRBV7-9,TRBJ1-1,CASSPQGANTEAFF
TRBV6-1,TRBJ1-5,CASSERVGTRNQPQHF
TRBV19,TRBJ1-1,CASSKGEGPNTEAFF
TRBV7-2,TRBJ1-2,CASSTAGDRASYGYTF
TRBV10-3,TRBJ1-1,CAISVRGDPNTEAFF
TRBV19,TRBJ1-5,CASSLQGNQPQHF
TRBV27,TRBJ2-7,CASSLVGGDEQYF
TRBV7-9,TRBJ1-2,CASSLGDSRGPIYGYTF
TRBV25-1,TRBJ1-2,CASRGFGGYGYTF
TRBV19,TRBJ2-3,CASRPVGTDTQYF
TRBV30,TRBJ2-1,CAWRLAGARNEQFF
TRBV5-6,TRBJ1-2,CASSLAGVPNYGYTF
TRBV18,TRBJ2-1,CASSPDYNEQFF
TRBV7-3,TRBJ2-2,CASSQITGELFF
TRBV9,TRBJ1-1,CASSVAPGNTEAFF
TRBV24-1,TRBJ2-3,CATSDPGTNQRDTQYF
TRBV11-2,TRBJ2-1,CASSSWTSGGANEQFF
TRBV18,TRBJ1-6,CASSPPSGSPLHF
TRBV18,TRBJ2-3,CASSQFGSGDFRTDTQYF
TRBV5-4,TRBJ2-2,CASSLAYTGELFF
TRBV10-3,TRBJ1-1,CAISSSNTEAFF
TRBV6-5,TRBJ1-2,CASTPTINYGYTF
TRBV5-1,TRBJ2-2,CASRSGGGDTGELFF
TRBV5-1,TRBJ1-6,CASTTDTHNSPLHF
TRBV3-1/TRBV3-2,TRBJ2-3,CASSQGGGTDTQYF
TRBV2,TRBJ2-7,CASSEGLAGITYEQYF
TRBV28,TRBJ1-4,CASSSAGRDNEKLFF
TRBV4-1,TRBJ2-3,CASSQGERLGTDTQYF